One TCR beta chain is described in this entry. Its antigen remains unknown. The junction departs from the called germline gene at one end, perhaps through a read error. The data are from a study of cytomegalovirus exposure and HLA in healthy donors. Regarding the study as a whole: In a later analysis, compared with equally common non-associated chains, HLA-associated beta chains were more expanded.

The PCR ran on 60 Vbeta and 13 Jbeta primers. Some clones are missing from TCRdb's copy, which holds only in-frame ones; the method was immunoSEQ multiplex PCR. Of around 140,000 clones in the sample, 87% were seen once. Germline V gene sequence: CDR1 SEHNR, CDR2 FQNEAQ (reference sequence). The CDR3 is 13 amino acids. The V and J genes are TRBV7-9 and TRBJ1-1; D unclear. This sequence originates from a woman between 25 and 40 years old in good health and CMV-seronegative. Sequencing input: PBMCs. The CDR3 loop reads CASSSTRVTGAFF. The CDR3, as DNA: TGTGCCAGCAGCTCCACCCGGGTCACTGGAGCTTTCTTT. Supplemented by reference TRBV7-9 and TRBJ1-1, the full variable domain reads DTGVSQNPRHKITKRGQNVTFRCDPISEHNRLYWYRQTLGQGPEFLTYFQNEAQLEKSRLLSDRFSAERPKGSFSTLEIQRTEQGDSAMYLCASSSTRVTGAFFGQGTRLTVV.